This is a list of T cell receptor beta chains from one sample in a study of regulatory T cells in long-lasting Graves disease. TCRdb recomputed calls from the multiplex PCR reads with MiXCR, one row per CDR3 protein. The data show 450,000 to 500,000 distinct CDR3 sequences, around 15% seen once. This sample was also put to use in a study of T cells in Graves' hyperthyroidism and ophthalmopathy.

Sequenced material: peripheral blood mononuclear cells (PBMCs), taken at new diagnosis, from a patient treated with antithyroid drugs. Every receptor here comes from a man aged 35 to 55 with Graves disease. CDR3s include the opening cysteine and the closing phenylalanine or tryptophan. D genes are given only for firm matches. Only some rows state a clone size, as once, few, many or a class for expanded clones.

V gene	J gene	D gene	clone size	CDR3 protein	CDR3 DNA
TRBV3-1	TRBJ2-3	TRBD2	many	CASSQGGLAGGTFTDTQYF	TGTGCCAGCAGCCAAGGGGGACTAGCGGGAGGAACCTTCACAGATACGCAGTATTTT
TRBV18	TRBJ2-3	.	many	CASSPAILEDTQYF	TGTGCCAGCTCACCGGCAATCCTCGAAGATACGCAGTATTTT
TRBV5-4	TRBJ2-1	.	.	CASSFRRGRGNEQFF	TGTGCCAGCAGCTTTCGTCGGGGAAGGGGCAATGAGCAGTTCTTC
TRBV9	TRBJ1-4	.	few	CASSVRCWEDEKLFF	TGTGCCAGCAGCGTACGTTGTTGGGAGGACGAAAAACTGTTTTTT
TRBV2	TRBJ2-4	.	many	CASSLQGRGDIQYF	TGTGCCAGCAGTTTACAGGGGAGGGGAGACATTCAGTACTTC
TRBV7-9	TRBJ2-5	TRBD2	.	CASSPDRGLAGDGVLSETQYF	TGTGCCAGCAGCCCGGACCGAGGACTAGCGGGAGATGGGGTGTTGTCAGAGACCCAGTACTTC
TRBV19	TRBJ2-1	.	few	CASSMGGITTNEQFF	TGTGCCAGTAGTATGGGCGGGATAACAACTAATGAGCAGTTCTTC
TRBV6-2/TRBV6-3	TRBJ2-7	TRBD1	many	CASSDVPGTGGEQYF	TGTGCCAGCAGTGACGTCCCGGGAACAGGGGGCGAGCAGTACTTC
TRBV28	TRBJ2-5	.	many	CASSPPGTRGLQETQYF	TGTGCCAGCAGTCCCCCTGGTACACGGGGGCTACAAGAGACCCAGTACTTC
TRBV12-5	TRBJ1-1	TRBD1	many	CASGSGDSSEAFF	TGTGCTAGTGGTTCGGGGGACAGCTCTGAAGCTTTCTTT
TRBV5-6	TRBJ2-1	TRBD1	few	CASSLGDRPYNEQFF	TGTGCCAGCAGCTTGGGGGACAGACCCTACAATGAGCAGTTCTTC
TRBV28	TRBJ1-1	TRBD1	many	CASSPQGGHTEAFF	TGTGCCAGCAGTCCTCAGGGGGGGCACACTGAAGCTTTCTTT
TRBV6-5	TRBJ1-5	.	many	CASSYPIQGSGGNQPQHF	TGTGCCAGCAGTTACCCCATACAGGGATCAGGTGGCAATCAGCCCCAGCATTTT
TRBV15	TRBJ1-5	.	.	CATGEGYSNQPQHF	TGTGCCACAGGGGAGGGGTATAGCAATCAGCCCCAGCATTTT
TRBV24-1	TRBJ1-4	.	.	CATSDTREKLFF	TGTGCCACCAGTGATACCCGTGAAAAACTGTTTTTT
TRBV20-1	TRBJ1-1	.	few	CSARSLNKDTEAFF	TGCAGTGCTAGATCTCTCAACAAGGACACTGAAGCTTTCTTT
TRBV2	TRBJ2-1	TRBD2	many	CASSQHGLAGNEQFF	TGTGCCAGCAGTCAGCATGGACTAGCGGGTAATGAGCAGTTCTTC
TRBV2	TRBJ1-1	.	many	CASSGEVQGSMNTEAFF	TGTGCCAGCAGTGGCGAGGTGCAGGGATCGATGAACACTGAAGCTTTCTTT
TRBV28	TRBJ1-2	TRBD1	few	CASSLSLFGSGTGSWFYGYTF	TGTGCCAGCAGTTTATCCTTGTTTGGGTCCGGGACAGGGTCGTGGTTCTATGGCTACACCTTC
TRBV9	TRBJ2-7	TRBD2	.	CASSPLAGRSYEQYF	TGTGCCAGCAGCCCCCTAGCGGGAAGGTCCTACGAGCAGTACTTC
TRBV20-1	TRBJ2-7	TRBD2	many	CSARMAGARYEQYF	TGCAGTGCTAGAATGGCGGGAGCTCGCTACGAGCAGTACTTC
TRBV20-1	TRBJ2-3	TRBD2	.	CSARVGTSGNTDTQYF	TGCAGTGCTAGAGTAGGGACTAGCGGGAACACAGATACGCAGTATTTT
TRBV15	TRBJ2-3	.	few	CATEGTGYTQYF	TGTGCCACCGAGGGAACCGGGTATACGCAGTATTTT
TRBV20-1	TRBJ2-7	TRBD2	.	CSAITSANYEQYF	TGCAGTGCTATAACTAGCGCAAACTACGAGCAGTACTTC
TRBV28	TRBJ2-1	.	.	CASTQGYNEQFF	TGTGCCAGCACCCAGGGTTACAATGAGCAGTTCTTC
TRBV2	TRBJ2-7	TRBD1	many	CASRSRGTYEQYF	TGTGCCAGCAGATCCAGGGGGACCTACGAGCAGTACTTC
TRBV28	TRBJ2-1	TRBD1	.	CASSLSRNRDRGYNEQFF	TGTGCCAGCAGTTTATCGCGGAACCGGGACAGGGGCTACAATGAGCAGTTCTTC
TRBV4-1	TRBJ2-3	.	few	CASSQDYPPLNTQYF	TGCGCCAGCAGCCAAGATTACCCTCCACTGAATACGCAGTATTTT
TRBV5-1	TRBJ1-4	.	many	CASSLVGPNEKLFF	TGCGCCAGCAGCTTGGTCGGGCCTAATGAAAAACTGTTTTTT
TRBV20-1	TRBJ1-2	.	.	CSARVPGYRSAGYTF	TGCAGTGCTAGAGTCCCAGGGTACAGATCAGCTGGCTACACCTTC
TRBV28	TRBJ2-3	.	many	CASSLLPDTQYF	TGTGCCAGCAGTTTATTACCGGATACGCAGTATTTT
TRBV18	TRBJ2-1	TRBD2	many	CASSPTSGIVNEQFF	TGTGCCAGCTCACCGACTAGCGGGATTGTCAATGAGCAGTTCTTC
TRBV7-8	TRBJ2-7	TRBD1	many	CASSRTGALYEQYF	TGTGCCAGCAGCCGTACAGGGGCGCTCTACGAGCAGTACTTC
TRBV12-3/TRBV12-4	TRBJ2-7	.	many	CASGRDSNEQYF	TGTGCCAGCGGGCGGGACAGTAACGAGCAGTACTTC
TRBV11-2	TRBJ2-4	.	few	CASSSAFIAKNIQYF	TGTGCCAGCAGCTCCGCCTTTATAGCCAAAAACATTCAGTACTTC
TRBV6-2/TRBV6-3	TRBJ2-7	.	few	CASSLRGPSKTYEQYF	TGTGCCAGCAGCCTGAGAGGGCCTTCAAAAACCTACGAGCAGTACTTC
TRBV5-5	TRBJ2-2	TRBD1	once	CASRRDRGPTTGELFF	TGTGCCAGCAGACGGGACAGGGGGCCGACCACCGGGGAGCTGTTTTTT